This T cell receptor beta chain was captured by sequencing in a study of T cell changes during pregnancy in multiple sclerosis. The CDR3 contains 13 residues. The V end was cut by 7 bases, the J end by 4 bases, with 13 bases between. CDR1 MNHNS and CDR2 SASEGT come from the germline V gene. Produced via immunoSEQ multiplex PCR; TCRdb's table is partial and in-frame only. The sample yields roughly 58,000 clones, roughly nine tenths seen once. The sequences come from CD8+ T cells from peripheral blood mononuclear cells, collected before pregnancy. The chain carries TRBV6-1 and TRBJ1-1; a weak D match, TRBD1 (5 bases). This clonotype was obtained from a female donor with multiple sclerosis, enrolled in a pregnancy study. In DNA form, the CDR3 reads TGTGCCAGCACACTTCCACAGGCCACTGAAGCTTTCTTT. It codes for CASTLPQATEAFF.